This T cell receptor (beta chain) derives from a study of T-cell memory formation after mild COVID-19. TCRdb reprocessed the 5' RACE reads via MiXCR and lists one record per CDR3 protein. Of some 350,000 distinct CDR3 sequences listed, more than 15% are singletons. Study-level findings and limits: Memory from before infection featured some responding clones, which suggests cross-reactive memory joined. From day 15 to 85, contracting clones were balanced between CD4 and CD8, whereas later expanders leaned toward CD4+.

V was cut by 5 bases and J by 7 bases, with 21 bases left in between. Germline assignment: CDR1 SEHNR and CDR2 FQNEAQ (reference sequence). The CDR3 totals 16 residues. Comments on this clonotype: The target antigen is unknown.

The TCR comes from a man aged 18 to 29 who had mild COVID-19 (a few samples of this study predate the infection). Cell type and time point are not known. The sequenced material came from PBMCs or a T cell subset sorted from them (not recorded which). The genes are TRBV7-9 and TRBJ2-1, with D possibly TRBD2 on 5 matching bases. CDR3 in DNA: TGTGCCAGCAGCCCGGTACGGGTCACCAGGAGGAATGAGCAGTTCTTC. As protein: CASSPVRVTRRNEQFF.